One sample yielded the 8 T cell receptor beta chains listed below, sequenced in a study of early T cells in non-severe SARS-CoV-2 infection. Each CDR3 protein gets one entry after TCRdb re-called the 5' RACE reads with MiXCR. The table shows 64,000 or so distinct CDR3 sequences, with roughly an eighth occurring only once. Here the sequenced sample was whole blood, taken at baseline. All receptors derive from an adult who was a healthcare worker with PCR-confirmed SARS-CoV-2 infection or an uninfected control (not recorded which).

This sequence joins TRBV24-1 and TRBJ2-7, with unresolved D. V gave up 1 base and J gave up 0 bases, with 9 bases separating them. The CDR3 extends over 15 amino acids. Germline CDR1 and CDR2: KGHDR and SFDVKD. In DNA form, the CDR3 reads TGTGCCACCAGTGATTTCCGAGACAACTCCTACGAGCAGTACTTC. Translation gives CATSDFRDNSYEQYF.

The V call is TRBV5-1, the J call TRBJ2-4; D gene unclear. This CDR3 has 15 amino acids. Germline V CDR1 and CDR2: SGHRS, YFSETQ. V was pared by 1 base and J by 0 bases, with 8 bases between. The CDR3 DNA is TGCGCCAGCAGCTTGTCTTTCCTAGCCAAAAACATTCAGTACTTC. Its translation is CASSLSFLAKNIQYF. Filled out from reference TRBV5-1 and TRBJ2-4, the complete variable domain reads KAGVTQTPRYLIKTRGQQVTLSCSPISGHRSVSWYQQTPGQGLQFLFEYFSETQRNKGNFPGRFSGRQFSNSRSEMNVSTLELGDSALYLCASSLSFLAKNIQYFGAGTRLSVL.

The chain has TRBV11-2 and TRBJ2-2; TRBD2 aligns across 11 bases. The germline CDR1 and CDR2 sequences are SGHAT and FQNNGV. This CDR3 has 17 residues. V was clipped by 7 bases and J by 0 bases; unmatched bases: 7. CDR3 DNA: TGTGCCAGCAACCACCCGGGACTAGCGGCGAACACCGGGGAGCTGTTTTTT. This translates into CASNHPGLAANTGELFF.

The CDR3 DNA follows: TGTGCCAGCAGCCCCAGGGCCGGGGCCGAGCAGTACTTC. It is translated as CASSPRAGAEQYF. This chain connects TRBV11-2 to TRBJ2-7; D may match TRBD1 or TRBD2 (5 bases each). This CDR3 contains 13 residues. Germline CDR1 SGHAT, CDR2 FQNNGV. The V end was cut by 5 bases, the J end by 6 bases, with 14 bases between.

V and J are TRBV12-3 or TRBV12-4 and TRBJ1-6; D not certain. V was cut by 2 bases and J by 7 bases, with 9 bases left in between. This CDR3 contains 14 residues. The CDR3 DNA sequence: TGTGCCAGCAGTTTATGGGCTTACAATTCACCCCTCCACTTT. It specifies CASSLWAYNSPLHF.

The V gene is TRBV11-2, the J gene TRBJ2-3, with a possible D match to TRBD2 (5 bases). The CDR3 has 17 amino acids. CDR1 and CDR2 from the germline V gene are SGHAT and FQNNGV. Trimming left V 6 bases short and J 6 bases short, with 25 bases between. CDR3 sequence (DNA): TGTGCCAGCAGGCATACCTTTGGGGAGCTCCCGGGGGATACGCAGTATTTT. This encodes CASRHTFGELPGDTQYF.

This clonotype was seen a few times. The CDR3 DNA is TGTGCCAGTAGTGGACAGGCGGGGAACACTGAAGCTTTCTTT. Protein product: CASSGQAGNTEAFF. The chain employs TRBV19 and TRBJ1-1; 7 positions agree with TRBD1. Germline V gene sequence: CDR1 LNHDA, CDR2 SQIVND (reference sequence). This CDR3 is 14 amino acids long. V lost 5 bases, J lost 1 base, and 4 bases stayed unmatched.

This clonotype was seen a few times. J is TRBJ2-1 and V is TRBV5-6; 9 bases align to TRBD1. After removal of 4 bases from V and 2 bases from J, the junction contained 4 bases not matched to a gene. CDR1 and CDR2 from the germline V gene are SGHDT and YYEEEE. The CDR3 totals 15 residues. CDR3: CASSLGQGAYNEQFF. The CDR3 region has the DNA TGTGCCAGCAGCCTGGGACAGGGAGCCTACAATGAGCAGTTCTTC. The whole variable domain, remainder taken from reference TRBV5-6 and TRBJ2-1, is DAGVTQSPTHLIKTRGQQVTLRCSPKSGHDTVSWYQQALGQGPQFIFQYYEEEERQRGNFPDRFSGHQFPNYSSELNVNALLLGDSALYLCASSLGQGAYNEQFFGPGTRLTVL.